One sample yielded the 31 T cell receptor beta chains listed below, sequenced in a study of post-analysis software for immune sequencing data. Regarding the study as a whole: In patients, a few TRBV segments were more frequent than in controls, with TRBV5-6, TRBV5-1 and TRBV20-1 among them.

Researchers reported that TCR beta cDNA libraries carried unique molecular identifiers. TCRdb recomputed calls from the PCR reads with MiXCR, one row per CDR3 protein. The sample contains roughly 410,000 distinct CDR3 sequences, about a third of which appear only once. These receptors lack a known antigen. The specimen was blood. Receptors were obtained from a girl under 18 with multiple sclerosis.

The rearrangement joins TRBV5-1 to TRBJ2-5, with 8 bases identical to TRBD1. Germline lookup yields CDR1 SGHRS and CDR2 YFSETQ. CDR3 length equals 15 residues. V shed 1 base, J shed 4 bases, and the junction held 6 bases outside the gene matches. CDR3 DNA sequence: TGCGCCAGCAGCTTGATGGGACAGGTACGAGAGACCCAGTACTTC. This encodes CASSLMGQVRETQYF.

The chain joins TRBV20-1 to TRBJ1-2; D remains unclear. Germline CDR1 DFQATT, CDR2 SNEGSKA (reference sequence). CDR3 size: 15 residues. V was pared by 3 bases and J by 4 bases, with 18 bases between. The CDR3 loop reads CSARPTGLTVYGYTF. In DNA form, the CDR3 reads TGCAGTGCTAGGCCTACGGGCCTCACGGTCTATGGCTACACCTTC.

This clonotype was counted at least ten times. The V call is TRBV6-6, the J call TRBJ2-7, with 9 bases that match TRBD1. Germline V lookup: CDR1 MNHNY, CDR2 SVGAGI (reference sequence). V shed 2 bases and J 4 bases; nucleotides not matched to a gene: 6. This CDR3 has 15 amino acids. The CDR3 protein is CASSYTSGTGYEQYF. CDR3 coding DNA: TGTGCCAGCAGTTACACCTCCGGGACAGGGTACGAGCAGTACTTC.

This clonotype was observed a handful of times. This sequence joins TRBV12-3 or TRBV12-4 and TRBJ1-2; tentatively, D is TRBD1 (6 bases). Between the trimmed V and J ends, which lost 2 bases and 4 bases, there was a span of 11 bases. The CDR3 extends over 14 amino acids. In DNA form, the CDR3 reads TGTGCCAGCAGTTTACGGGGGCGAGGCTATGGCTACACCTTC. Translating it yields CASSLRGRGYGYTF.

The chain is built from TRBV29-1 and TRBJ1-2; weak D call: TRBD1 (5 bases). The CDR3 is 14 amino acids. Looked up from germline, CDR1 is SQVTM and CDR2 is ANQGSEA. Trimming stripped 6 bases from V and 4 bases from J, with 18 bases between. The CDR3 sequence is CSVGASTELYGYTF. DNA for the CDR3: TGCAGCGTCGGGGCTTCGACAGAGCTCTATGGCTACACCTTC.

In this sample, this clonotype turned up a few times. J is TRBJ2-6 and V is TRBV29-1; no reliable D call. V shed 7 bases and J shed 4 bases, with 14 bases lying between them. Germline values: CDR1 SQVTM, CDR2 ANQGSEA. This CDR3 is 14 amino acids long. The CDR3: CSATDPTGANVLTF. Written as DNA, the CDR3 is TGCAGCGCAACGGACCCGACAGGGGCCAACGTCCTGACTTTC.

The V call is TRBV5-1, the J call TRBJ2-7; 10 bases match TRBD1. This CDR3 contains 14 residues. V lost 3 bases, J lost 5 bases, and 5 bases stayed unmatched. Germline V gives CDR1 SGHRS, CDR2 YFSETQ. The DNA of the CDR3 is TGCGCCAGCAGCTACGCCGGGACAGGGGACGAGCAGTACTTC. Translating it yields CASSYAGTGDEQYF.

The chain carries TRBV27 and TRBJ2-2; no firm D call. Germline V lookup: CDR1 MNHEY, CDR2 SMNVEV (reference sequence). This CDR3 is 15 amino acids long. V lost 6 bases and J 5 bases, leaving 16 bases between the germline ends. CDR3 residues: CASSQEPRVTGELFF. For the CDR3, the DNA is TGTGCCAGCAGCCAAGAGCCCAGAGTTACCGGGGAGCTGTTTTTT.

This clonotype was picked up a small number of times. V and J are TRBV6-6 and TRBJ2-7; 9 nucleotides line up with TRBD1. V lost 6 bases to trimming and J lost 2 bases; unmatched junction nucleotides: 5. Per germline, CDR1 MNHNY and CDR2 SVGAGI (reference sequence). CDR3 length equals 14 residues. CDR3 sequence (DNA): TGTGCCAGCAGGTGGGACAGGGCCACCTACGAGCAGTACTTC. Its protein is CASRWDRATYEQYF.

This clonotype appeared a few times. The chain carries TRBV25-1 and TRBJ2-3, with a tentative D call TRBD2 (6 bases). The CDR3 extends over 14 amino acids. V was clipped by 3 bases and J by 5 bases, with 12 bases between them. CDR1 is MGHDK, CDR2 SYGVNS, per germline. The CDR3 sequence is CASSDVGRGDTQYF. For the CDR3, the DNA is TGTGCCAGCAGTGACGTTGGGCGGGGAGATACGCAGTATTTT.

The rearrangement links TRBV20-1 to TRBJ2-1; 7 nucleotides agree with TRBD2. The J call may be mistaken, given a closer DNA end match to TRBJ2-7. This CDR3 is built from 15 residues. Germline V lookup: CDR1 DFQATT, CDR2 SNEGSKA (reference sequence). The CDR3 DNA reads TGCAGTGCTAGAGGCGGGAGTGGGATATACAATGAGCAGTACTTC. Residues: CSARGGSGIYNEQYF.

This clonotype occurred once. This may arise from a read error, as a much more abundant clone is one base away. The chain joins TRBV6-5 to TRBJ2-7; D is ambiguous. The V end was cut by 7 bases, the J end by 3 bases, with 7 bases between. CDR3 length equals 11 residues. Looked up from germline, CDR1 is MNHEY and CDR2 is SVGAGI. The CDR3 DNA follows: TGTGCCAGCATTGGCGGCTACGAGCAGTACTTC. Translation gives CASIGGYEQYF.

For this clonotype: A read error may produce the germline difference seen at one junction end. CDR3 in amino acids: CACSHGQGGAGEQYF. The CDR3 DNA reads as TGTGCCTGCAGTCACGGACAGGGAGGGGCCGGGGAGCAGTACTTC. The gene calls are TRBV12-3 or TRBV12-4 and TRBJ2-4, with TRBD1 as a possible D gene (8 bases). CDR3 size: 15 residues.

This clonotype appeared a few times. The chain has TRBV12-3 or TRBV12-4 and TRBJ1-2, with 8 bases lining up with TRBD1. V lost 4 bases to trimming and J lost 7 bases; unmatched junction nucleotides: 11. This CDR3 comprises 15 residues. CDR3 DNA sequence: TGTGCCAGCAGTTCCCGGACAGGGCCAAGGGGTGGCTACACCTTC. Protein: CASSSRTGPRGGYTF.

This clonotype was seen repeatedly, ten times or more. The J gene is TRBJ2-6, the V gene TRBV6-1, with 7 nucleotides matching TRBD1. This CDR3 spans 17 amino acids. The V and J ends lost 6 bases and 2 bases, in that order; junction bases with no gene match: 10. The germline CDR1 and CDR2 sequences are MNHNS and SASEGT. This chain's CDR3 is CASSTDRVIPGANVLTF. CDR3 DNA sequence: TGTGCCAGCAGCACAGACAGGGTAATACCTGGGGCCAACGTCCTGACTTTC.

The rearrangement uses TRBV12-3 or TRBV12-4 and TRBJ1-2; 8 bases map to TRBD1. With V trimmed by 6 bases and J by 7 bases, 16 bases remained unmatched. The CDR3 loop spans 16 amino acids. CDR3 bases: TGTGCCAGCAGCCCCGGTAACAGGGGGGACCAGAGTGGCTACACCTTC. Translating gives CASSPGNRGDQSGYTF.

The chain recombines TRBV3-1 with TRBJ2-7; 7 bases match TRBD1. This CDR3 contains 13 residues. The germline V gene has CDR1 LGHDT and CDR2 YNNKEL (reference sequence). The trim removed 0 bases at V and 10 bases at J, leaving 6 bases unmatched. CDR3 protein: CASSQDPRDSQYF. CDR3 bases: TGTGCCAGCAGCCAAGATCCTAGGGACAGCCAGTACTTC.

This clonotype was detected a few times. The J gene is TRBJ2-3, the V gene TRBV5-1; the match to TRBD1 covers 9 bases. The junction had 11 bases not matched to a gene; V was cut back by 2 bases and J by 7 bases. There are 16 residues in the CDR3. CDR1 and CDR2 from the germline V gene are SGHRS and YFSETQ. This chain's CDR3 is CASSLKAGTGTYTQYF. DNA for the CDR3: TGCGCCAGCAGCTTAAAGGCGGGGACAGGGACATATACGCAGTATTTT.

The J gene is TRBJ2-2, the V gene TRBV6-1; D gene unclear. This CDR3 spans 14 amino acids. In germline, CDR1 is MNHNS, CDR2 SASEGT. The ends were cut back, 6 bases at V and 0 bases at J, with 8 bases in the middle. The CDR3: CASRTLSNTGELFF. CDR3 bases: TGTGCCAGCAGAACCCTTTCGAACACCGGGGAGCTGTTTTTT.

The rearrangement links TRBV9 to TRBJ2-5; a possible D gene is TRBD2 (5 bases). Germline V lookup: CDR1 SGDLS, CDR2 YYNGEE. V gave up 0 bases and J gave up 2 bases, with 8 bases separating them. This CDR3 is built from 14 residues. CDR3 protein: CASSVVPGQETQYF. The CDR3 DNA is TGTGCCAGCAGCGTAGTTCCGGGACAAGAGACCCAGTACTTC.

With respect to this clonotype: One end of the junction fails to match germline, which may point to a read error. The gene calls are TRBV7-6 and TRBJ2-7; D gene unclear. The CDR3 extends over 13 amino acids. CDR1 and CDR2 from the germline V gene are SGHVS and FNYEAQ. CDR3 protein: CAGSFGVGYEQYF. The CDR3 region has the DNA TGTGCCGGCAGCTTTGGGGTAGGCTACGAGCAGTACTTC.

This clonotype appeared a few times. The chain joins TRBV7-3 to TRBJ2-7; no firm D call. Between the trimmed V and J ends, which lost 0 bases and 2 bases, there was a span of 11 bases. Per germline, CDR1 SGHTA and CDR2 FQGTGA. The CDR3 consists of 15 residues. CDR3 DNA sequence: TGTGCCAGCAGCTTAACACACACTGGAACCTACGAGCAGTACTTC. Translated: CASSLTHTGTYEQYF.

The gene calls are TRBV29-1 and TRBJ2-5; D not resolved. In germline, CDR1 is SQVTM, CDR2 ANQGSEA. V lost 7 bases to trimming and J lost 4 bases, with 16 bases between them. This CDR3 is 13 amino acids long. This chain's CDR3 is CSAGWGTPETQYF. The CDR3 region has the DNA TGCAGCGCTGGGTGGGGTACCCCAGAGACCCAGTACTTC.

In its sample, this clonotype was seen a few times. The chain joins TRBV28 to TRBJ2-7, with a weak D call TRBD2 (6 bases). V was trimmed by 6 bases and J by 1 base, leaving 19 bases between them. The CDR3 spans 16 residues. Germline assignment: CDR1 MDHEN and CDR2 SYDVKM. CDR3 loop: CASSSLGVEGSYEQYF. CDR3 in DNA: TGTGCCAGCAGCTCACTTGGGGTGGAGGGGTCCTACGAGCAGTACTTC.

V is TRBV12-3 or TRBV12-4 and J is TRBJ1-4; 7 nucleotides align to TRBD1. This CDR3 is 14 amino acids long. V was clipped by 3 bases and J by 6 bases; unmatched bases: 4. CDR3 in amino acids: CASSFGTVDEKLFF. CDR3 bases: TGTGCCAGCAGTTTCGGGACAGTCGATGAAAAACTGTTTTTT.

A note on this clonotype: At one of its ends the junction is not consistent with the germline gene, which may arise from a read error. The chain recombines TRBV5-1 with TRBJ2-5, with TRBD1 matching over 7 bases. The CDR3 length is 14 residues. Looked up from germline, CDR1 is SGHRS and CDR2 is YFSETQ. The CDR3 DNA follows: TGCGCCGGCAGCAAGGACAGGAACCAAGAGACCCAGTACTTC. Protein: CAGSKDRNQETQYF.

The chain has TRBV12-3 or TRBV12-4 and TRBJ2-1; tentatively, D is TRBD2 (7 bases). Trimming took off 8 bases at V and 6 bases at J, with 20 bases between the two ends. CDR3 length: 15 amino acids. The CDR3 coding sequence is TGTGCCAGCTGTCCTCACGGGGGGCTTCGCAATGAGCAGTTCTTC. Translation gives CASCPHGGLRNEQFF.

This clonotype was observed a handful of times. The DNA for the CDR3 is TGTGCCAGCAGCTTTATCAGCTCCTACGAGCAGTACTTC. It codes for CASSFISSYEQYF. This rearrangement joins TRBV7-2 to TRBJ2-7; no definite D call. This CDR3 has 13 amino acids. Deletions cut 3 bases from V and 0 bases from J, with 6 bases between. CDR1 and CDR2 (germline): SGHTA, FQGNSA.

This chain joins TRBV3-1 and TRBJ2-5; D perhaps matches TRBD2 (6 bases). V was pared by 1 base and J by 0 bases, with 6 bases between. The CDR3 spans 14 residues. The germline V gene has CDR1 LGHDT and CDR2 YNNKEL (reference sequence). The CDR3 here is CASSQGTNQETQYF. As DNA, the CDR3 is TGTGCCAGCAGCCAAGGGACTAACCAAGAGACCCAGTACTTC.

This chain joins TRBV6-5 and TRBJ1-1; D possibly corresponds to TRBD1 (6 bases). Germline V gene data show CDR1 as MNHEY and CDR2 as SVGAGI. This CDR3 has 16 amino acids. Between the trimmed V and J ends, which lost 7 bases and 1 base, there was a span of 19 bases. The CDR3 loop is CASIKSWGAPNTEAFF. The CDR3 DNA reads as TGTGCCAGCATTAAATCCTGGGGGGCCCCGAACACTGAAGCTTTCTTT.

The chain is built from TRBV27 and TRBJ2-7, with TRBD2 identical over 10 bases. The CDR3 spans 14 residues. Germline CDR1 and CDR2: MNHEY and SMNVEV (reference sequence). The trim removed 6 bases at V and 5 bases at J, leaving 7 bases unmatched. CDR3 DNA: TGTGCCAGCAGGACTAGCGGGTACCTCAACGAGCAGTACTTC. Translating it yields CASRTSGYLNEQYF.